This record covers a single T cell receptor (beta chain). At the DNA level, this CDR3 is encoded by other sequences in the same sample as well. TCRdb's table, derived via immunoSEQ multiplex PCR, lists solely in-frame clones and lacks some. The table has roughly 150,000 clones, approximately 91% seen once; the top ten hold roughly 2.3%. With V trimmed by 4 bases and J by 5 bases, 2 bases remained unmatched. Looked up from germline, CDR1 is SGHRS and CDR2 is YFSETQ. The CDR3 consists of 13 residues. The sample comes from a study of blood T cell repertoires in COVID-19. The sequenced sample was peripheral blood. J is TRBJ1-2 and V is TRBV5-1; 10 bases are a match to TRBD1. The clonotype comes from a man between 18 and 29 years old with acute or convalescent COVID-19. The CDR3 protein is CASSRDRGYGYTF. In DNA form, the CDR3 reads TGCGCCAGCAGCCGGGACAGGGGTTATGGCTACACCTTC.